The 5 T cell receptor beta chains reported below all come from one sample, sequenced in a study of blood T cell repertoires in COVID-19. Clones were sequenced by immunoSEQ multiplex PCR, and TCRdb holds only the in-frame ones, with some missing. The sample has hundreds of thousands of clones; 70% to 90% are singletons. The sequencing input was PBMCs or T cells enriched from blood (not recorded which). The receptors here all came from a woman aged 40 to 49 who had recovered from COVID-19.

In DNA form, the CDR3 reads TGTGCCAGCAGCCAAAGACAGGGCCCCTTTGAAGCTTTCTTT. The encoded protein is CASSQRQGPFEAFF. The V and J genes are TRBV11-2 and TRBJ1-1; TRBD1 agrees at 7 bases. Germline V lookup: CDR1 SGHAT, CDR2 FQNNGV. J was trimmed by 7 bases and V by 5 bases; bases with no gene match: 10. The CDR3 has 14 amino acids.

This clone appeared once. V is TRBV7-3 and J is TRBJ2-1; possibly TRBD2 for D (7 bases). Per germline, CDR1 SGHTA and CDR2 FQGTGA. The CDR3 contains 16 residues. Trimming took off 5 bases at V and 2 bases at J, with 16 bases between the two ends. This CDR3 reads CASSPWGGQAYNEQFF. The CDR3, as DNA: TGTGCCAGCAGCCCATGGGGGGGGCAGGCCTACAATGAGCAGTTCTTC.

The chain uses TRBV7-9 and TRBJ2-7; D is possibly TRBD2 (5 bases). The CDR3 spans 15 residues. CDR1 is SEHNR and CDR2 is FQNEAQ in the germline V gene (reference sequence). With 5 bases removed from V and 0 bases from J, the gap between germline ends came to 14 bases. CDR3 region: CASSVSRRTSYEQYF. The CDR3 DNA reads as TGTGCCAGCAGCGTTTCACGGAGGACCTCCTACGAGCAGTACTTC. The full variable domain, rest sourced from reference TRBV7-9 and TRBJ2-7, is DTGVSQNPRHKITKRGQNVTFRCDPISEHNRLYWYRQTLGQGPEFLTYFQNEAQLEKSRLLSDRFSAERPKGSFSTLEIQRTEQGDSAMYLCASSVSRRTSYEQYFGPGTRLTVT.

This sequence joins TRBV24-1 and TRBJ1-5; TRBD1 aligns across 9 bases. After removal of 3 bases from V and 7 bases from J, the junction contained 3 bases not matched to a gene. Germline values: CDR1 KGHDR, CDR2 SFDVKD. The CDR3 consists of 14 residues. The CDR3 here is CATSDTGGVQPQHF. CDR3 coding DNA: TGTGCCACCAGTGATACAGGGGGCGTCCAGCCCCAGCATTTT.

For this clone: Relative to the germline gene, one junction end is altered; a read error may explain this. The chain uses TRBV11-3 and TRBJ1-1, with 8 nucleotides matching TRBD1. The CDR3 sequence is 14 residues long. The germline CDR1 and CDR2 sequences are SGHNT and YENEEA. CDR3 DNA sequence: TGTGCCTGCAGCCCAGGACAGGGGAACACTGAAGCTTTCTTT. This encodes CACSPGQGNTEAFF.